The 28 T cell receptor beta chains below come from one sample, sequenced in a study of beta chain features in type 1 diabetes. What these receptors recognize is not known. All of the isolated RNA was reverse transcribed, so expressed TCRB transcripts were sequenced. Using immunoSEQ multiplex PCR, the repertoire was profiled, and TCRdb retains in-frame clones only, with some absent. The sample yields a few hundred thousand clones, around a tenth seen once. Findings of the study overall: Shorter TCRB CDR3s, moderately but significantly so, were found in Type 1 diabetes patients in all four CD4+ subsets.

Sample: central memory CD4+ T cells from blood. These receptors originate from a young man with type 1 diabetes.

This clone came up a few times. This chain connects TRBV7-3 to TRBJ2-5; D tentatively reads TRBD1 or TRBD2 (5 bases each). Trimming removed 5 bases from V and 5 bases from J, with 15 bases in between. The germline CDR1 and CDR2 sequences are SGHTA and FQGTGA. This CDR3 is built from 14 residues. CDR3 bases: TGTGCCAGCAGCCCCGGGGCAGGGTCCGAGACCCAGTACTTC. Translation gives CASSPGAGSETQYF.

This clone was seen more than once but under ten times. The gene calls are TRBV5-6 and TRBJ2-3, with D unclear. The V end was cut by 1 base, the J end by 3 bases, with 6 bases between. The CDR3 sequence is 13 residues long. Per germline, CDR1 SGHDT and CDR2 YYEEEE. DNA of the CDR3: TGTGCCAGCAGCTTGATGAAGACAGATACGCAGTATTTT. It is translated as CASSLMKTDTQYF.

The CDR3 sequence: CASSLTSGRRTQYF. In DNA, the CDR3 is TGTGCCAGCAGCCTGACTAGCGGGAGGAGGACGCAGTACTTC. The chain joins TRBV27 to TRBJ2-7; 13 nucleotides match TRBD2. CDR3 length: 14 amino acids. The J segment lost 9 bases and the V segment lost 6 bases, leaving 8 bases of the junction unmatched. Germline CDR1 MNHEY, CDR2 SMNVEV (reference sequence).

This clone has ten or more counts. As DNA, the CDR3 is TGTGCCAGCAGCGCTCCGGGACTAGCGGGAGTTGACGGGGAGCTGTTTTTT. Amino acid sequence: CASSAPGLAGVDGELFF. V gene TRBV7-9 combines with J gene TRBJ2-2; 14 nucleotides match TRBD2. Germline-derived CDR1 and CDR2 are SEHNR and FQNEAQ (reference sequence). The CDR3 contains 17 residues. The junction had 9 bases not matched to a gene; V was cut back by 5 bases and J by 7 bases.

The chain uses TRBV6-6 and TRBJ1-1; TRBD1 matches at 10 bases. The V gene end was trimmed by 6 bases and the J gene end by 5 bases; junction bases not matched to a gene: 3. In germline, CDR1 is MNHNY, CDR2 SVGAGI (reference sequence). The CDR3 has 13 residues. CDR3 nucleotide sequence: TGTGCCAGCAGGGGGACAGGGGTTACTGAAGCTTTCTTT. This translates into CASRGTGVTEAFF.

The V and J genes are TRBV4-2 and TRBJ2-7; the match to TRBD2 covers 10 bases. This CDR3 region has 16 residues. Germline CDR1 and CDR2: LGHNA and YNFKEQ. With 1 base clipped from V and 1 base from J, the junction kept 4 bases outside the gene matches. The CDR3 is CASSQVLTSGSYEQYF. DNA of the CDR3: TGTGCCAGCAGCCAAGTTCTGACTAGCGGGTCCTACGAGCAGTACTTC.

This clone was detected only a few times. V is TRBV19 and J is TRBJ2-7; TRBD1 matches at 10 bases. V lost 5 bases, J lost 6 bases, and 10 bases stayed unmatched. This CDR3 is built from 15 residues. Germline V gives CDR1 LNHDA, CDR2 SQIVND (reference sequence). CDR3 nucleotides: TGTGCCAGTAGTGTCCCCGGGACAGGGGCCCTCGAGCAGTACTTC. It is translated as CASSVPGTGALEQYF.

The chain is built from TRBV6-5 and TRBJ2-5; no definite D call. The CDR3 has 13 amino acids. Germline assignment: CDR1 MNHEY and CDR2 SVGAGI. V was cut by 7 bases and J by 2 bases, with 11 bases left in between. CDR3 sequence: CASTRTVQETQYF. The CDR3 DNA sequence: TGTGCCAGCACCCGTACAGTTCAAGAGACCCAGTACTTC.

This clone has just a few counts. The chain links TRBV29-1 to TRBJ1-1, with D possibly being TRBD1 (6 bases). V gave up 4 bases and J gave up 4 bases, with 13 bases separating them. The CDR3 is 13 amino acids. Germline CDR1 reads SQVTM; CDR2 reads ANQGSEA. The CDR3 region has the DNA TGCAGCGTTGTACAGGGCTTAGGCACTGAAGCTTTCTTT. Amino acid sequence: CSVVQGLGTEAFF.

This clone was seen ten or more times. The rearrangement links TRBV28 to TRBJ2-2; unclear D gene. Deletions cut 1 base from V and 5 bases from J, with 11 bases between. The CDR3 runs 15 residues. The germline gives CDR1 MDHEN, CDR2 SYDVKM. The CDR3 loop reads CASSLLGIETGELFF. Here the CDR3 DNA reads TGTGCCAGCAGTTTATTAGGGATTGAGACCGGGGAGCTGTTTTTT.

V usage is TRBV7-9 and J usage is TRBJ2-3; D gene ambiguous. V lost 6 bases and J lost 0, with 10 bases in between. The CDR3 consists of 14 residues. Germline lookup yields CDR1 SEHNR and CDR2 FQNEAQ (reference sequence). This chain's CDR3 is CASRSGLSTDTQYF. CDR3 nucleotides: TGTGCCAGCAGATCGGGCCTCAGCACAGATACGCAGTATTTT.

This clone was counted only a few times. The chain recombines TRBV5-1 with TRBJ2-3; TRBD2 is a possible D gene (6 bases). V lost 7 bases and J lost 0, with 18 bases in between. Germline V CDR1 and CDR2: SGHRS, YFSETQ. The CDR3 totals 16 residues. The CDR3, as DNA: TGCGCCAGCCGTCGAGGGACTGTAAGTAGCACAGATACGCAGTATTTT. Translation: CASRRGTVSSTDTQYF.

V and J are TRBV6-5 and TRBJ1-1; D not resolved. Germline assignment: CDR1 MNHEY and CDR2 SVGAGI. This CDR3 region has 12 residues. Trimming cost V 5 bases and J 5 bases, with 9 bases left between them. CDR3 DNA sequence: TGTGCCAGCAGTGAAACCTGGACTGAAGCTTTCTTT. It codes for CASSETWTEAFF.

The V gene is TRBV10-3, the J gene TRBJ2-1; 8 nucleotides align to TRBD1. V lost 3 bases, J lost 4 bases, and 8 bases stayed unmatched. Germline V gives CDR1 ENHRY, CDR2 SYGVKD. The CDR3 has 16 amino acids. The CDR3 loop reads CAISDQGARGYNEQFF. The CDR3 bases are TGTGCCATCAGTGATCAGGGGGCTCGGGGGTACAATGAGCAGTTCTTC.

This clone occurred many times. Different DNA sequences within this sample yield the same CDR3. The rearrangement links TRBV7-2 to TRBJ2-6; D call uncertain. V lost 3 bases to trimming and J lost 1 base, with 1 base between them. The CDR3 contains 13 residues. CDR1 is SGHTA, CDR2 FQGNSA, per germline. The CDR3 reads CASSFSGANVLTF. The CDR3 coding sequence is TGTGCCAGCAGCTTTTCTGGGGCCAACGTCCTGACTTTC. The full variable domain, with the rest looked up from reference TRBV7-2 and TRBJ2-6, is GAGVSQSPSNKVTEKGKDVELRCDPISGHTALYWYRQSLGQGLEFLIYFQGNSAPDKSGLPSDRFSAERTGGSVSTLTIQRTQQEDSAVYLCASSFSGANVLTFGAGSRLTVL.

The chain combines TRBV19 with TRBJ2-5, with unresolved D. Trimming removed 8 bases at V and 8 bases at J, with 9 bases between. From germline, CDR1 is LNHDA and CDR2 SQIVND (reference sequence). CDR3 length: 10 amino acids. The CDR3 nucleotides are TGTGCCAGTGGCCGGCCCACCCAGTACTTC. Amino acids: CASGRPTQYF.

The chain couples TRBV6-6 to TRBJ1-2, with 7 bases lining up with TRBD1. Germline CDR1 reads MNHNY; CDR2 reads SVGAGI (reference sequence). Trimming cost V 5 bases and J 2 bases; bases outside gene matches: 8. The CDR3 is 15 residues long. The CDR3: CASSQPETGNYGYTF. The CDR3 DNA reads TGTGCCAGCAGTCAACCAGAGACAGGGAACTATGGCTACACCTTC.

The chain employs TRBV7-3 and TRBJ1-5; D unresolved. CDR1 is SGHTA, CDR2 FQGTGA, per germline. V was clipped by 2 bases and J by 6 bases, with 8 bases between them. This CDR3 has 13 amino acids. The DNA of the CDR3 is TGTGCCAGCAGCTTAGAGGGAACTCAGCCCCAGCATTTT. This sequence encodes CASSLEGTQPQHF.

This clone has only a few counts. The J gene is TRBJ2-2, the V gene TRBV5-1; 10 nucleotides align to TRBD2. V was clipped by 0 bases and J by 6 bases; unmatched bases: 5. The CDR3 runs 16 residues. CDR1 SGHRS and CDR2 YFSETQ come from the germline V gene. The CDR3 spells CASSLAISGRAGELFF. As DNA, the CDR3 is TGCGCCAGCAGCTTGGCCATAAGCGGGAGGGCCGGGGAGCTGTTTTTT.

The chain employs TRBV7-7 and TRBJ2-3; 14 nucleotides line up with TRBD2. The V gene end was trimmed by 5 bases and the J gene end by 0 bases; junction bases not matched to a gene: 16. CDR1 is SSHAT and CDR2 is FNYEAQ in the germline V gene (reference sequence). CDR3 length: 21 residues. CDR3 in DNA: TGTGCCAGCAGCAAGAAGTACGCGGGACTAGCGGGAGATAGCAGCACAGATACGCAGTATTTT. Translating gives CASSKKYAGLAGDSSTDTQYF.

This chain links TRBV5-4 with TRBJ1-1; D unresolved. V lost 4 bases, J lost 4 bases, and 17 bases lay in between. Germline V gives CDR1 SGHNT, CDR2 YYREEE (reference sequence). The CDR3 covers 15 residues. CDR3 region: CASSRGPVIPTEAFF. The CDR3 bases are TGTGCCAGCAGCCGTGGACCAGTAATCCCCACTGAAGCTTTCTTT.

This clone was seen only a few times. This chain uses TRBV28 with TRBJ1-6; TRBD1 aligns across 8 bases. V shed 6 bases, J shed 9 bases, and the junction held 10 bases outside the gene matches. Germline V gives CDR1 MDHEN, CDR2 SYDVKM. This CDR3 has 15 residues. As DNA, the CDR3 is TGTGCCAGCAGCCCGACAGGGGAAAGGGGTTCACCCCTCCACTTT. It translates to CASSPTGERGSPLHF.

CDR3 nucleotide sequence: TGTGCCAGCAGAAAACTAGCGGGAGATACCGGGGAGCTGTTTTTT. Translation gives CASRKLAGDTGELFF. The chain has TRBV7-8 and TRBJ2-2; 11 nucleotides line up with TRBD2. The V and J ends lost 6 bases and 5 bases, in that order; junction bases with no gene match: 5. The length of the CDR3 is 15 residues. Germline V CDR1 and CDR2: SGHVS, FQNEAQ.

The V gene is TRBV15, the J gene TRBJ2-1; 8 nucleotides align to TRBD1. This CDR3 is 13 amino acids long. Germline V gene lookup returns CDR1 LNHNV and CDR2 YYDKDF (reference sequence). V was pared by 4 bases and J by 7 bases, with 3 bases of the junction left unmatched. The CDR3 loop reads CATSKRQGNEQFF. CDR3 coding DNA: TGTGCCACCAGCAAGAGACAGGGGAATGAGCAGTTCTTC.

The V and J genes are TRBV28 and TRBJ1-2; a weak D match, TRBD1 (5 bases). This CDR3 is built from 13 residues. Germline V gives CDR1 MDHEN, CDR2 SYDVKM. Trimming took 6 bases from V and 1 from J, leaving 9 bases between them. The CDR3 protein is CASSRQRNYGYTF. The CDR3 nucleotides read TGTGCCAGCAGCCGACAGCGTAACTATGGCTACACCTTC.

V usage is TRBV27 and J usage is TRBJ1-4; D is perhaps TRBD1 (5 bases). From germline, CDR1 is MNHEY and CDR2 SMNVEV (reference sequence). Trimming removed 4 bases at V and 1 base at J, with 10 bases between. The CDR3 extends over 15 amino acids. The CDR3 loop reads CASSSRDGTNEKLFF. The CDR3 nucleotides are TGTGCCAGCAGTTCCCGGGACGGAACTAATGAAAAACTGTTTTTT.

J is TRBJ2-3 and V is TRBV18, with TRBD1 identical over 9 bases. Per the germline V gene, CDR1 is KGHSH and CDR2 is LQKENI. V gave up 2 bases and J gave up 0 bases; unmatched junction bases: 6. The CDR3 covers 17 residues. DNA of the CDR3: TGTGCCAGCTCACCAACACCGGGACAGGGTAGCACAGATACGCAGTATTTT. Its protein is CASSPTPGQGSTDTQYF.

In its sample, this clone was seen a few times. V usage is TRBV28 and J usage is TRBJ2-5; tentative D call: TRBD1 (5 bases). The CDR3 covers 13 residues. V dropped 2 bases and J dropped 1 base, with 5 bases sitting between them. CDR1 MDHEN and CDR2 SYDVKM come from the germline V gene. CDR3 in DNA: TGTGCCAGCAGTTTAGGGGCCCAAGAGACCCAGTACTTC. It specifies CASSLGAQETQYF.